A single sample gave rise to the 27 T cell receptor beta chains below, sequenced in a study of glioma-infiltrating T cells. Amplification of TCR alpha and beta CDR3 regions from RNA used iRepertoire nested multiplex PCR. One entry per CDR3 protein results from TCRdb running MiXCR on the multiplex PCR reads. The data contain some 190,000 distinct CDR3 sequences, around 32% of them seen just once; the ten biggest clones take up 20%. The sample comprised glioma tissue, nonneoplastic brain tissue, or PBMCs (not recorded which). These receptors were collected from a human donor with low-grade glioma or glioblastoma, undergoing nonglioma brain surgery, or in good health (not recorded which).

This clonotype has a count of ten or more. The chain uses TRBV19 and TRBJ2-3, with D tentatively TRBD2 (5 bases). The CDR3 has 13 amino acids. V dropped 5 bases and J dropped 7 bases, with 13 bases sitting between them. The germline V gene encodes CDR1 LNHDA and CDR2 SQIVND (reference sequence). The CDR3 nucleotides read TGTGCCAGTAGTGATACACTCGGGAATACGCAGTATTTT. Protein sequence: CASSDTLGNTQYF.

This clonotype was detected ten times or more. The chain recombines TRBV4-3 with TRBJ2-7, with TRBD1 as a possible D gene (6 bases). Germline lookup yields CDR1 LGHNA and CDR2 YSLEER. Trimming removed 1 base at V and 0 bases at J, with 10 bases between. The CDR3 is 15 residues long. CDR3 in amino acids: CASSQVWDNSYEQYF. CDR3 bases: TGCGCCAGCAGCCAAGTATGGGACAACTCCTACGAGCAGTACTTC.

For the CDR3, the DNA is TGTGCCTGGAGTTTCGGGAGTAGCTACGAGCAGTACTTC. Its protein is CAWSFGSSYEQYF. The chain joins TRBV30 to TRBJ2-7; weak D call: TRBD2 (6 bases). V shed 2 bases and J shed 3 bases, with 11 bases lying between them. The CDR3 contains 13 residues. Germline V gene sequence: CDR1 GTSNPN, CDR2 SVGIG (reference sequence).

As to this clonotype: A read error is possible here, since a much larger clone lies one base away. The CDR3 loop is CASSFGTVYSGEMFF. The CDR3 DNA follows: TGTGCCAGCAGTTTCGGGACAGTCTATAGCGGGGAGATGTTTTTT. The V and J genes are TRBV12-3 or TRBV12-4 and TRBJ2-2, with D tentatively TRBD2 (8 bases). CDR3 length equals 15 residues.

This clonotype was seen more than once but under ten times. The chain recombines TRBV7-9 with TRBJ2-6; D perhaps matches TRBD1 (5 bases). Per the germline V gene, CDR1 is SEHNR and CDR2 is FQNEAQ (reference sequence). Trimming pared 5 bases from V and 1 base from J, leaving 9 bases between. The CDR3 sequence is 15 residues long. For the CDR3, the DNA is TGTGCCAGCAGCCCAAGGGGTTCTGGGGCCAACGTCCTGACTTTC. As protein: CASSPRGSGANVLTF.

V is TRBV7-9 and J is TRBJ2-3; possible D gene TRBD2, 6 bases. Germline V gene sequence: CDR1 SEHNR, CDR2 FQNEAQ (reference sequence). This CDR3 contains 17 residues. Trimming cost V 3 bases and J 0 bases, with 16 bases left between them. The CDR3 here is CASSFSIHSGSTDTQYF. The DNA for the CDR3 is TGTGCCAGCAGCTTTTCCATTCACAGCGGGAGCACAGATACGCAGTATTTT.

This clonotype was counted ten times or more. The J gene is TRBJ2-7, the V gene TRBV7-8; no clear D. V was shortened by 5 bases and J by 2 bases, with 13 bases between the two germline ends. The CDR3 sequence is 14 residues long. Germline-derived CDR1 and CDR2 are SGHVS and FQNEAQ. The CDR3 here is CASSRPKAAYEQYF. The CDR3 DNA follows: TGTGCCAGCAGCCGCCCCAAGGCGGCCTACGAGCAGTACTTC.

The chain recombines TRBV2 with TRBJ2-3; the match to TRBD2 covers 13 bases. The V and J ends lost 5 bases and 6 bases, in that order; junction bases with no gene match: 8. The V gene's germline CDR1 is SNHLY and CDR2 FYNNEI. This CDR3 region has 16 residues. This CDR3 is CASSQTTSGRSDTQYF. CDR3 nucleotides: TGTGCCAGCAGTCAAACGACTAGCGGGAGGTCCGATACGCAGTATTTT.

The chain uses TRBV6-5 and TRBJ1-4, with 7 bases lining up with TRBD1. Germline V gene sequence: CDR1 MNHEY, CDR2 SVGAGI. Trimming cost V 10 bases and J 8 bases; bases outside gene matches: 13. The CDR3 consists of 14 residues. CDR3 amino acids: CANGYIQGGEKLFF. CDR3 bases: TGTGCCAACGGTTACATTCAGGGGGGCGAAAAACTGTTTTTT.

This clonotype was seen only a few times. The chain is built from TRBV5-6 and TRBJ2-1; D remains ambiguous. Trimming shortened V by 7 bases and J by 6 bases, and 23 bases separated the two germline ends. Germline V gene data show CDR1 as SGHDT and CDR2 as YYEEEE. The length of the CDR3 is 16 residues. CDR3 bases: TGTGCCAGCTTCCCAGCAGGCTTGGGATCGTCCAATGAGCAGTTCTTC. Amino acids: CASFPAGLGSSNEQFF.

Turning to this clonotype: It may be a read error: a sequence one base away is much more abundant. This chain uses TRBV18 with TRBJ2-3; D may be TRBD1 (5 bases). The germline CDR1 and CDR2 sequences are KGHSH and LQKENI. Deletions cut 4 bases from V and 4 bases from J, with 12 bases between. This CDR3 is 14 amino acids long. The CDR3 sequence: CASSLQGSSDTQYF. For the CDR3, the DNA is TGTGCCAGCTCACTGCAGGGTTCATCAGATACGCAGTATTTT.

In this sample, this clonotype turned up many times. The chain combines TRBV7-2 with TRBJ2-7; D remains unclear. The CDR3 extends over 15 amino acids. V was clipped by 1 base and J by 4 bases, with 14 bases between them. CDR1 and CDR2 from the germline V gene are SGHTA and FQGNSA. The CDR3 sequence is CASSLVRHPRYEQYF. DNA of the CDR3: TGTGCCAGCAGCTTAGTGCGCCATCCCAGATACGAGCAGTACTTC.

This clonotype was seen many times. The chain carries TRBV12-3 or TRBV12-4 and TRBJ1-5; tentatively, D is TRBD1 (6 bases). V gave up 6 bases and J gave up 6 bases, with 21 bases separating them. The CDR3 has 16 residues. For the CDR3, the DNA is TGTGCCAGCAGCCCACGCCGGGGAGGGGGTAGTCAGCCCCAGCATTTT. This translates into CASSPRRGGGSQPQHF.

Notes on this clonotype: One junction end does not reproduce the germline sequence, and a read error may be involved. V gene TRBV20-1 combines with J gene TRBJ2-1, with 10 bases fitting TRBD2. The CDR3 spans 15 residues. Germline V gene lookup returns CDR1 DFQATT and CDR2 SNEGSKA (reference sequence). CDR3 bases: TGCAGTACTAGGGCGGGACTAGCGCCAACCAGGGAGCAGTTCTTC. The encoded protein is CSTRAGLAPTREQFF.

The V call is TRBV19, the J call TRBJ2-2; 10 nucleotides line up with TRBD1. CDR1 and CDR2 (germline): LNHDA, SQIVND (reference sequence). Germline trimming cut 7 bases from V and 4 bases from J; bases unmatched to any gene: 9. This CDR3 is 16 amino acids long. The CDR3 loop reads CASKPRTGGPTGELFF. Written as DNA, the CDR3 is TGTGCCAGTAAGCCCAGGACAGGGGGTCCCACCGGGGAGCTGTTTTTT.

This clonotype was observed many times. This chain connects TRBV6-1 to TRBJ2-7; 9 bases are shared with TRBD1. V was pared by 7 bases and J by 6 bases, with 13 bases of the junction left unmatched. Germline CDR1 is MNHNS and CDR2 is SASEGT. The CDR3 loop spans 15 amino acids. CDR3 sequence: CASTDSGTGIAEQYF. The CDR3 DNA is TGTGCCAGCACCGACTCCGGGACAGGGATAGCCGAGCAGTACTTC.

With respect to this clonotype: Germline and junction disagree at one end, which may indicate a read error. The rearrangement links TRBV6-5 to TRBJ2-5, with D possibly matching TRBD2 (6 bases). This CDR3 has 14 amino acids. CDR1 is MNHEY, CDR2 SVGAGI, per germline. CDR3 sequence (DNA): TGTGCCGGCAGTTCTCGGACCGGGGGAGAGACCCAGTACTTC. Protein sequence: CAGSSRTGGETQYF.

This clonotype turned up a few times. V is TRBV7-9 and J is TRBJ2-5; weak D call: TRBD2 (5 bases). Between the trimmed V and J ends, which lost 2 bases and 1 base, there was a span of 11 bases. Germline V lookup: CDR1 SEHNR, CDR2 FQNEAQ (reference sequence). The CDR3 spans 15 residues. The CDR3 region has the DNA TGTGCCAGCAGCTTATTAGCGCAGCCCCAAGAGACCCAGTACTTC. This sequence encodes CASSLLAQPQETQYF.

In regard to this clonotype: A much larger clone lies one base from this, so it may be a read error. V and J are TRBV20-1 and TRBJ2-2; D unclear. CDR3 length: 13 residues. Per the germline V gene, CDR1 is DFQATT and CDR2 is SNEGSKA (reference sequence). V was clipped by 6 bases and J by 0 bases, with 8 bases between them. The CDR3 is CSAHGANTGELFF. The CDR3 nucleotides are TGCAGTGCCCATGGGGCGAACACCGGGGAGCTGTTTTTT.

Concerning this clonotype: One base away lies a much larger clone, so this may be a sequencing read error. The rearrangement uses TRBV20-1 and TRBJ2-7; D possibly corresponds to TRBD2 (6 bases). Germline assignment: CDR1 DFQATT and CDR2 SNEGSKA (reference sequence). The CDR3 has 17 residues. The CDR3 loop is CSALPSSLALKTYGQYF. CDR3 sequence (DNA): TGCAGTGCCCTCCCCAGCTCACTAGCCCTTAAAACCTACGGGCAGTACTTC.

The chain uses TRBV5-1 and TRBJ2-5; TRBD1 might be the D (6 bases). CDR1 SGHRS and CDR2 YFSETQ come from the germline V gene. The ends were cut back, 4 bases at V and 7 bases at J, with 17 bases in the middle. The CDR3 covers 14 residues. Written as DNA, the CDR3 is TGCGCCAGCAGCCGGACAGAGGACTTGTGGACCCAGTACTTC. Its translation: CASSRTEDLWTQYF.

This chain links TRBV7-2 with TRBJ2-3, with D possibly TRBD2 on 5 matching bases. The germline gives CDR1 SGHTA, CDR2 FQGNSA. This CDR3 is 13 amino acids long. V dropped 1 base and J dropped 14 bases, with 16 bases sitting between them. CDR3 nucleotide sequence: TGTGCCAGCAGCTTAGGATGGGAGATGGGATTGTATTTT. Translation: CASSLGWEMGLYF. The full variable domain, rest sourced from reference TRBV7-2 and TRBJ2-3, is GAGVSQSPSNKVTEKGKDVELRCDPISGHTALYWYRQSLGQGLEFLIYFQGNSAPDKSGLPSDRFSAERTGGSVSTLTIQRTQQEDSAVYLCASSLGWEMGLYFGPGTRLTVL.

This clonotype was recorded at least ten times. The chain uses TRBV6-1 and TRBJ2-7; D ambiguous. Germline CDR1 MNHNS, CDR2 SASEGT. The CDR3 length is 11 residues. The V and J ends lost 5 bases and 2 bases respectively, with 4 bases between them. CDR3 in amino acids: CASSTTYEQYF. The CDR3, as DNA: TGTGCCAGCAGTACAACCTACGAGCAGTACTTC.

In the case of this clonotype: With a much larger clone just one base away, this may be a read error. The chain is built from TRBV7-2 and TRBJ2-5, with 8 bases aligning to TRBD2. The CDR3 covers 15 residues. CDR1 and CDR2 from the germline V gene are SGHTA and FQGNSA. CDR3 coding DNA: TGTGCCAGCAGCTTCCCTCCTAGCGGGCGGGAGACCAAGTACTTC. Protein product: CASSFPPSGRETKYF.

This clonotype was found many times. The rearrangement joins TRBV29-1 to TRBJ1-1; tentatively, D is TRBD1 (5 bases). CDR3 size: 18 residues. V dropped 4 bases and J dropped 0 bases, with 24 bases sitting between them. Germline assignment: CDR1 SQVTM and CDR2 ANQGSEA. The CDR3 spells CSVVPLQEVKVMNTEAFF. CDR3 in DNA: TGCAGCGTTGTTCCGTTACAGGAGGTCAAGGTTATGAACACTGAAGCTTTCTTT.

A word on this clonotype: Germline is not matched at one junction end, which may reflect a read error. CDR3 sequence: CASSEDRFTEAFF. In nucleotides, the CDR3 is TGTGCCAGCAGTGAGGACAGATTCACTGAAGCTTTCTTC. This chain connects TRBV6-1 to TRBJ1-1; D possibly corresponds to TRBD1 (6 bases). Germline V gene lookup returns CDR1 MNHNS and CDR2 SASEGT. The length of the CDR3 is 13 residues.

Notes on this clonotype: One end of the junction fails to match germline, which may point to a read error. This chain uses TRBV4-3 with TRBJ1-2; perhaps TRBD1 as D (6 bases). CDR3 size: 14 residues. Per germline, CDR1 LGHNA and CDR2 YSLEER. The chain's CDR3 is CSSSQPGQNYGYTF. The CDR3 DNA is TGCTCCAGCAGCCAACCCGGACAGAACTATGGCTACACCTTC.